Following are 9 T cell receptor beta chains from one sample sequenced in a study of blood T cells in healthy people across ages. Then a second PCR, running roughly 7 to 11 cycles, was carried out with a sample-barcoded 5' primer and a J-beta primer mix. TCRdb fed the 5' RACE reads into MiXCR, producing one record per CDR3 protein. The sample contains nearly 1 million distinct CDR3 sequences, about 53% of which appear only once. The sequenced material came from blood. The receptors were gathered from an older woman in good health.

The chain joins TRBV20-1 to TRBJ2-1; 8 bases line up with TRBD1. Looked up from germline, CDR1 is DFQATT and CDR2 is SNEGSKA (reference sequence). Germline trimming cut 2 bases from V and 12 bases from J; bases unmatched to any gene: 6. This CDR3 contains 12 residues. CDR3 residues: CSARPGQGGQFF. DNA for the CDR3: TGCAGTGCTAGACCAGGACAGGGCGGGCAGTTCTTC.

The chain has TRBV7-2 and TRBJ2-2; 9 nucleotides match TRBD2. The germline CDR1 and CDR2 sequences are SGHTA and FQGNSA. V shed 6 bases and J 6 bases; nucleotides not matched to a gene: 8. The CDR3 consists of 15 residues. CDR3 amino acids: CASSPRTSAPGELFF. In DNA, the CDR3 is TGTGCCAGCAGTCCCCGGACTAGCGCCCCCGGGGAGCTGTTTTTT. Filled out from reference TRBV7-2 and TRBJ2-2, the complete variable domain reads GAGVSQSPSNKVTEKGKDVELRCDPISGHTALYWYRQSLGQGLEFLIYFQGNSAPDKSGLPSDRFSAERTGGSVSTLTIQRTQQEDSAVYLCASSPRTSAPGELFFGEGSRLTVL.

J is TRBJ2-7 and V is TRBV5-1; 11 bases match TRBD1. CDR1 is SGHRS, CDR2 YFSETQ, per germline. The CDR3 extends over 15 amino acids. The J segment lost 3 bases and the V segment lost 2 bases, leaving 4 bases of the junction unmatched. CDR3 coding DNA: TGCGCCAGCAGCTTAGGACAGGGGGCGTTCTACGAGCAGTACTTC. It specifies CASSLGQGAFYEQYF.

V is TRBV7-2 and J is TRBJ2-3; 11 nucleotides match TRBD2. The V segment lost 3 bases and the J segment 7 bases; nucleotides outside the gene matches: 6. The CDR3 has 15 amino acids. The germline CDR1 and CDR2 sequences are SGHTA and FQGNSA. The CDR3 DNA is TGTGCCAGCAGCTTGGGACTAGCGGAGGGAAATACGCAGTATTTT. It specifies CASSLGLAEGNTQYF. The complete variable domain, with remaining parts taken from reference TRBV7-2 and TRBJ2-3, reads GAGVSQSPSNKVTEKGKDVELRCDPISGHTALYWYRQSLGQGLEFLIYFQGNSAPDKSGLPSDRFSAERTGGSVSTLTIQRTQQEDSAVYLCASSLGLAEGNTQYFGPGTRLTVL.

The chain has TRBV27 and TRBJ2-3, with 8 bases lining up with TRBD2. CDR3 length equals 14 residues. Looked up from germline, CDR1 is MNHEY and CDR2 is SMNVEV (reference sequence). V was clipped by 4 bases and J by 5 bases; unmatched bases: 5. The CDR3 sequence is CASSSRREGDTQYF. For the CDR3, the DNA is TGTGCCAGCAGTTCCAGACGGGAGGGAGATACGCAGTATTTT.

J is TRBJ2-5 and V is TRBV18, with unresolved D. With 0 bases removed from V and 4 bases from J, the gap between germline ends came to 6 bases. This CDR3 contains 13 residues. The V gene's germline CDR1 is KGHSH and CDR2 LQKENI. CDR3 coding DNA: TGTGCCAGCTCACCACCTCCACCAGAGACCCAGTACTTC. Translation gives CASSPPPPETQYF.

The chain employs TRBV7-9 and TRBJ1-2, with D hard to call. The CDR3 totals 12 residues. CDR1 is SEHNR and CDR2 is FQNEAQ in the germline V gene (reference sequence). V lost 5 bases, J lost 6 bases, and 10 bases lay in between. The CDR3 DNA reads TGTGCCAGCAGCCCGGCGGGGAATGGCTACACCTTC. It codes for CASSPAGNGYTF. Supplemented by reference TRBV7-9 and TRBJ1-2, the full variable domain reads DTGVSQNPRHKITKRGQNVTFRCDPISEHNRLYWYRQTLGQGPEFLTYFQNEAQLEKSRLLSDRFSAERPKGSFSTLEIQRTEQGDSAMYLCASSPAGNGYTFGSGTRLTVV.

The sample holds a few counts of this clonotype. The CDR3 is CASSEGGRVPIQYF. The CDR3 DNA reads as TGTGCCAGCAGTGAAGGCGGGAGGGTACCCATTCAGTACTTC. The chain links TRBV2 to TRBJ2-4, with 9 bases identical to TRBD2. Germline assignment: CDR1 SNHLY and CDR2 FYNNEI. The CDR3 runs 14 residues. The J segment lost 9 bases and the V segment lost 1 base, leaving 4 bases of the junction unmatched.

The sample holds a few counts of this clonotype. The chain links TRBV7-2 to TRBJ2-5; the match to TRBD1 covers 10 bases. Per germline, CDR1 SGHTA and CDR2 FQGNSA. There are 16 residues in the CDR3. V trimming: 5 bases; J trimming: 5 bases; junction bases outside the gene matches: 11. CDR3 in DNA: TGTGCCAGCAGCCCTCGGACAGGGGGTAATAGGGAGACCCAGTACTTC. Translation: CASSPRTGGNRETQYF.